The clone carrying this TCR beta chain has a handful of counts. Its cognate antigen is unknown. The data originate from a study of T cell clonotyping in hematopoietic cell transplantation. The data were produced by immunoSEQ multiplex PCR, yet TCRdb's version contains in-frame clones alone and is incomplete. Of roughly 13,000 clones in the sample, around four fifths were seen once. Time point here: recipient sample about 28 days before transplant, after cytoreduction. Overall study findings and caveats: Pathologically expanded recipient clonotypes increased progressively from day 30 to day 180 as diversity fell. Without cell sorting, CD4 versus CD8 contributions remain unresolved.

The trim removed 4 bases at V and 5 bases at J, leaving 4 bases unmatched. CDR3 length equals 14 residues. Germline CDR1 is SGHRS and CDR2 is YFSETQ. The TCR was taken from a man aged 60-69 years with acute myeloid leukemia. Some clones in this sample may be carry-over from other donors' samples. The J gene is TRBJ1-4, the V gene TRBV5-1; 8 nucleotides match TRBD1. The input for sequencing was peripheral blood mononuclear cells, taken before stem cell transplant. The CDR3 is CASSIGQGNEKLFF. The DNA for the CDR3 is TGCGCCAGCAGCATAGGACAGGGCAATGAAAAACTGTTTTTT.